This T cell receptor (beta chain) was documented in a study of cytomegalovirus exposure and HLA in healthy donors. Overall study results and limits: The study labeled 180 or so TCR beta chains cytomegalovirus-associated. There was a cluster of highly shared sequence variants that was likely a sequencing artifact. Of the V segments, some could not be distinguished, including TRBV6-2 and TRBV6-3, and were excluded.

Amplification used 60 Vbeta primers and 13 Jbeta primers. The protocol was immunoSEQ multiplex PCR, while the TCRdb copy is restricted to in-frame clones and leaves out a portion. The data contain 230,000 or so clones, around 90% of them seen just once; the ten biggest clones take up approximately 1.5%. The germline CDR1 and CDR2 sequences are SGHTS and YDEGEE. V lost 1 base to trimming and J lost 0 bases, with 6 bases between them. The CDR3 totals 14 residues. The donors, nominally healthy at sampling, likely had unrecorded immune exposures. In regard to this clone: Its antigen is currently unknown.

This chain joins TRBV5-8 and TRBJ2-3; D is unresolved. Sequencing input: PBMCs. The sequence derives from a girl aged 2 to 10 in good health and CMV-seronegative. The CDR3 DNA reads as TGTGCCAGCAGCTTGAAGAGGAGCACAGATACGCAGTATTTT. Protein sequence: CASSLKRSTDTQYF.